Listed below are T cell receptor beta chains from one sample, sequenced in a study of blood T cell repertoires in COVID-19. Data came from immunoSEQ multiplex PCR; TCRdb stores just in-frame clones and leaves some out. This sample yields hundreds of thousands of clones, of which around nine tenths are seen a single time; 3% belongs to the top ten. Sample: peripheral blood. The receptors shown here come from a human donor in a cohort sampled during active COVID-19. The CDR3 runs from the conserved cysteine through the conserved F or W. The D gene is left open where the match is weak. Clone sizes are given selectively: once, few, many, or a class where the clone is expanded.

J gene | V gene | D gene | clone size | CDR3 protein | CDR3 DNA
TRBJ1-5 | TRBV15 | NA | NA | CATSPLQGWSNQPQHF | TGTGCCACCAGCCCACTCCAGGGGTGGAGCAATCAGCCCCAGCATTTT
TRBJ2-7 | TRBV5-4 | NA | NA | CASSYSRDGEQYF | TGTGCCAGCAGCTACTCCCGGGATGGGGAGCAGTACTTC
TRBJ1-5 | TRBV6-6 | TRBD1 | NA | CASSTSGGQPQHF | TGTGCCAGCAGTACCTCAGGGGGCCAGCCCCAGCATTTT
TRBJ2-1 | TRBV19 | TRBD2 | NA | CASSIDPGLAGPYNEQFF | TGTGCCAGTAGTATAGATCCGGGACTAGCGGGACCCTACAATGAGCAGTTCTTC
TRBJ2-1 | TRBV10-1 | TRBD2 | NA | CASGTSGNNEQFF | TGCGCCAGCGGCACTAGCGGAAACAATGAGCAGTTCTTC
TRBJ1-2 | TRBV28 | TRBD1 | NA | CASSLLMTGSYGYTF | TGTGCCAGCAGTTTACTCATGACAGGGTCTTATGGCTACACCTTC
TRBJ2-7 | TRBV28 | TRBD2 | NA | CASSDPGLAGAQYEQYF | TGTGCCAGCAGTGACCCGGGACTAGCGGGGGCACAATACGAGCAGTACTTC
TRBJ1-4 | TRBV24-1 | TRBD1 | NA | CATSEDGTDKRSATNEKLFF | TGTGCCACCAGTGAAGATGGGACAGACAAACGCTCTGCAACTAATGAAAAACTGTTTTTT
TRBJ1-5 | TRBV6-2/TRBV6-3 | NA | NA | CASSQWGVDNQPQHF | TGTGCCAGCAGTCAATGGGGGGTTGACAATCAGCCCCAGCATTTT
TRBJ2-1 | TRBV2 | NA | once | CASSQARGDNEQFF | TGTGCCAGCAGTCAAGCGCGGGGTGACAATGAGCAGTTCTTC
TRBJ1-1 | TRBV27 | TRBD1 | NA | CASSSYGEDRDNEAFF | TGTGCCAGCAGTTCCTATGGGGAAGACAGGGACAATGAAGCTTTCTTT
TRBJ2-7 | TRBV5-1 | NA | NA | CASSLSRAYEQYF | TGCGCCAGCAGCTTGAGTAGAGCCTACGAGCAGTACTTC
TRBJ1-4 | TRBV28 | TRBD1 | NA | CASQGVTNEKLFF | TGTGCCAGCCAGGGGGTAACTAATGAAAAACTGTTTTTT
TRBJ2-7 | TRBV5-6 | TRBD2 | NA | CASSHVLAGYSYEQYF | TGTGCCAGCAGCCATGTACTAGCGGGCTACTCCTACGAGCAGTACTTC
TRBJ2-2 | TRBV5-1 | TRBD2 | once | CASSLTSGSGGELFF | TGCGCCAGCAGCCTTACTAGCGGGAGTGGCGGGGAGCTGTTTTTT